A selection of T cell receptor beta chains follows, all from one sample in a study of PD-L1 blockade in urothelial cancer. Repertoires were generated with immunoSEQ multiplex PCR, while TCRdb's copy carries only in-frame clones and drops some. The data contain 25,000 to 30,000 clones, around four fifths of them seen just once; the ten biggest clones take up 3%. Sample: PBMCs, taken around atezolizumab (anti-PD-L1) treatment. These receptors all come from a man aged 65-85 years with urothelial cancer. The CDR3 runs from the conserved cysteine through the conserved F or W. A D gene is named only where the DNA matches it firmly. The listing skips clone size in some rows; elsewhere it reads once, few, many or a size class.

CDR3 DNA	CDR3 protein	D gene	clone size	V gene	J gene
TGTGCCAGCAGCCCCCACGAGGGGGAGCTGTTTTTT	CASSPHEGELFF	NA	NA	TRBV9	TRBJ2-2
TGTGCCAGCAGGGCCGGAGGTGGGTCCTACGAGCAGTATTTC	CASRAGGGSYEQYF	NA	NA	TRBV2	TRBJ2-7
TGCGCCAGCAGCCAAGAGCTAGCGGGGGGACAAGAGACCCAGTACTTC	CASSQELAGGQETQYF	TRBD2	NA	TRBV4-3	TRBJ2-5
TGTGCCTGGAGTCCGCCCAACTTATCAGGGCGCGGCTACACCTTC	CAWSPPNLSGRGYTF	NA	once	TRBV30	TRBJ1-2
TGTGCCAGCAGAGACAGGGGAGCTGGAAACACCATATATTTT	CASRDRGAGNTIYF	TRBD1	NA	TRBV6-5	TRBJ1-3
TGTGCCACCAGCAAAGCGGGGGGGTACACAGATACGCAGTATTTT	CATSKAGGYTDTQYF	TRBD2	NA	TRBV15	TRBJ2-3
TGTGCCACGCAGGGGACTAGCGGGAGTGGGGCCTCCTACAATGAGCAGTTCTTC	CATQGTSGSGASYNEQFF	TRBD2	NA	TRBV15	TRBJ2-1
TGTGCCAGCAGCTTGGGTGGACAGGAGCTCTACGAGCAGTACTTC	CASSLGGQELYEQYF	TRBD1	NA	TRBV5-4	TRBJ2-7
TGTGCCAGCTCACCGATAGGACAGAGGGGCGAGACCCAGTACTTC	CASSPIGQRGETQYF	NA	NA	TRBV18	TRBJ2-5
TGTGCCAGCAGTGAAGTGGTACAGCAAAATTCACCCCTCCACTTT	CASSEVVQQNSPLHF	NA	once	TRBV6-1	TRBJ1-6
TGCGCCAGCAGCTTGGCCGGGAAGGGGCCCCAGCATTTT	CASSLAGKGPQHF	NA	NA	TRBV5-1	TRBJ1-5
TGTGCCATCAGCCTCTCTGGAAACACCATATATTTT	CAISLSGNTIYF	NA	NA	TRBV10-3	TRBJ1-3
TGTGCCAGCAGCCTCGATACTAGCGGCCCCACAGATACGCAGTATTTT	CASSLDTSGPTDTQYF	TRBD2	NA	TRBV5-4	TRBJ2-3
TGTGCCAGTACCCAGGGCTCCCACACCGGGGAGCTGTTTTTT	CASTQGSHTGELFF	NA	NA	TRBV19	TRBJ2-2
TGTGCCTGTCGACAGGGGGGCGGTTCACCCCTCCACTTT	CACRQGGGSPLHF	TRBD1	NA	TRBV30	TRBJ1-6
TGCGCCAGCAGCTTCATCCAGGGGGCCAGAGAAAAACTGTTTTTT	CASSFIQGAREKLFF	TRBD1	NA	TRBV5-1	TRBJ1-4
TGTGCCAGCAGTGGGACCCTAGCGGGGAGCACAGATACGCAGTATTTT	CASSGTLAGSTDTQYF	NA	NA	TRBV21-1	TRBJ2-3
TGTGCCAGCAGCTTAGGCGGCGGGGTGGAGACCCAGTACTTC	CASSLGGGVETQYF	NA	few	TRBV7-2	TRBJ2-5
TGCGCCAGCAGCCAAGATGGGACAGGGGCTCAGCCCCAGCATTTT	CASSQDGTGAQPQHF	TRBD1	NA	TRBV4-1	TRBJ1-5
TGTGCCAGCAGCCAAGATTTGGGGCTCGAGCAGTACTTC	CASSQDLGLEQYF	NA	few	TRBV14	TRBJ2-7
TGTGCCAGTAGTATAGCGAGGCCAGATACGCAGTATTTT	CASSIARPDTQYF	NA	NA	TRBV19	TRBJ2-3
TGTGCCAGCCAGTCGGACAGGGAAGGGACCTATGGCTACACCTTC	CASQSDREGTYGYTF	TRBD1	NA	TRBV19	TRBJ1-2
TGTGCCAGCAGCCCAAACAGGGCCCAAAACACTGAAGCTTTCTTT	CASSPNRAQNTEAFF	NA	NA	TRBV5-4	TRBJ1-1
TGTGCCAGCTGGAGCGGGGGGGCAAACACAGATACGCAGTATTTT	CASWSGGANTDTQYF	TRBD2	NA	TRBV6-1	TRBJ2-3
TGTGCCAGCAGCAAACGACGCCCGGGGACAGATACGCAGTATTTT	CASSKRRPGTDTQYF	NA	NA	TRBV21-1	TRBJ2-3
TGCAGCGTCCGGGACATAGACTCAACTAACTATGGCTACACCTTC	CSVRDIDSTNYGYTF	NA	NA	TRBV29-1	TRBJ1-2
TGTGCCAGCAGCCCCCCAATTCGACTGAACCCCTACGAGCAGTACTTC	CASSPPIRLNPYEQYF	NA	few	TRBV7-9	TRBJ2-7
TGTGCCAGTAGTTACAGGGGGGGCGAGCAGTACTTC	CASSYRGGEQYF	NA	NA	TRBV19	TRBJ2-7
TGTGCCAGCAGCCCAACCAGTCGGGACTCTGGGGCCAACGTCCTGACTTTC	CASSPTSRDSGANVLTF	NA	NA	TRBV5-6	TRBJ2-6
TGCGCCAGCAGCCCCCGGGTTAGCGGACGGAGCTCCTACAATGAGCAGTTCTTC	CASSPRVSGRSSYNEQFF	NA	NA	TRBV5-1	TRBJ2-1
TGTGCCAGCAGTCCACAGGGGGCTGGACGATACAATGAGCAGTTCTTC	CASSPQGAGRYNEQFF	TRBD1	NA	TRBV27	TRBJ2-1
TGTGCCAGCGCACCTCAGTCAGGGCCAGATACGCAGTATTTT	CASAPQSGPDTQYF	NA	NA	TRBV25-1	TRBJ2-3
TGTGCCAGCAGCTCGGTGGCGGGAGGGAACACCATATATTTT	CASSSVAGGNTIYF	NA	NA	TRBV7-2	TRBJ1-3
TGTGCCAGCAGCCACCTCGGGTCAGGGGCTACGAACTATGGCTACACCTTC	CASSHLGSGATNYGYTF	NA	NA	TRBV21-1	TRBJ1-2
TGTGCCAGCAGTTTCGGACTAGCGGGGGGAGAGACCCAGTACTTC	CASSFGLAGGETQYF	TRBD2	NA	TRBV5-6	TRBJ2-5
TGTGCCTGGGCCGGGAGGAACACCGGGGAGCTGTTTTTT	CAWAGRNTGELFF	NA	NA	TRBV30	TRBJ2-2
TGCGCCAGCAGCACGGGACAGGGAAATGAAAAACTGTTTTTT	CASSTGQGNEKLFF	TRBD1	NA	TRBV5-1	TRBJ1-4
TGTGCCAGCAGCTGGGGACAGGGGGGCAATCAGCCCCAGCATTTT	CASSWGQGGNQPQHF	TRBD1	NA	TRBV5-5	TRBJ1-5
TGTGCCAGCAGCTCGCCTCCCGGGGGGGGTGGCTACACCTTC	CASSSPPGGGGYTF	NA	NA	TRBV5-6	TRBJ1-2
TGTGCCAGCAGTGACCGTCTGAGGGCCGAGCAGTACTTC	CASSDRLRAEQYF	NA	NA	TRBV6-5	TRBJ2-7
TGTGCCAGCAGTACGACCAATTACAGGAATGAAAAACTGTTTTTT	CASSTTNYRNEKLFF	NA	NA	TRBV28	TRBJ1-4
TGTGCCAGCAGCTTAGTCCGCTACGAGCAGTACTTC	CASSLVRYEQYF	NA	once	TRBV11-2	TRBJ2-7
TGTGCCAGCTCACCAGCGGCTGGGGAGACCCAGTACTTC	CASSPAAGETQYF	NA	few	TRBV18	TRBJ2-5
TGTGCCAGCAGCGTAGATTTTGGCGGGGGGGACAATGAGCAGTTCTTC	CASSVDFGGGDNEQFF	TRBD2	NA	TRBV9	TRBJ2-1
TGCGCCAGCAGCCAGGCGGGAGGGGGCACCGGGGAGCTGTTTTTT	CASSQAGGGTGELFF	TRBD2	NA	TRBV5-1	TRBJ2-2
TGTGCCATCAGCGCCCTGACAGGGTACTCTGGAAACACCATATATTTT	CAISALTGYSGNTIYF	TRBD1	NA	TRBV10-3	TRBJ1-3
TGTGCCAGTCAGCGGGGCGGGGGGGATACGCAGTATTTT	CASQRGGGDTQYF	TRBD2	once	TRBV11-2	TRBJ2-3
TGTGCCAGTAGTATAGGCGCTGGGCCCCGTGTCCCCTACAATGAGCAGTTCTTC	CASSIGAGPRVPYNEQFF	NA	once	TRBV19	TRBJ2-1
TGTGCCAGCAGCTTACGCCAGCGAACTGAAGCTTTCTTT	CASSLRQRTEAFF	NA	NA	TRBV7-8	TRBJ1-1
TGTGCCAGCAGAACAGCCGGGGAGCTGTTTTTT	CASRTAGELFF	NA	NA	TRBV2	TRBJ2-2
TGTGCCAGCAAGGTAGAGGGCGTCTCCTACAATGAGCAGTTCTTC	CASKVEGVSYNEQFF	NA	NA	TRBV28	TRBJ2-1
TGCGCCAGCAGCTTACGGGGGGGCAATAGTGGCACAGATACGCAGTATTTT	CASSLRGGNSGTDTQYF	TRBD2	NA	TRBV5-1	TRBJ2-3
TGTGCCACCAGCAGGAATCAGGGCGGAGTTAGCACAGATACGCAGTATTTT	CATSRNQGGVSTDTQYF	NA	once	TRBV15	TRBJ2-3
TGTGCCAGCAGGGCCGGGACTAGCGAGGTGAAAGAGCAGTACTTC	CASRAGTSEVKEQYF	TRBD2	NA	TRBV6-1	TRBJ2-7